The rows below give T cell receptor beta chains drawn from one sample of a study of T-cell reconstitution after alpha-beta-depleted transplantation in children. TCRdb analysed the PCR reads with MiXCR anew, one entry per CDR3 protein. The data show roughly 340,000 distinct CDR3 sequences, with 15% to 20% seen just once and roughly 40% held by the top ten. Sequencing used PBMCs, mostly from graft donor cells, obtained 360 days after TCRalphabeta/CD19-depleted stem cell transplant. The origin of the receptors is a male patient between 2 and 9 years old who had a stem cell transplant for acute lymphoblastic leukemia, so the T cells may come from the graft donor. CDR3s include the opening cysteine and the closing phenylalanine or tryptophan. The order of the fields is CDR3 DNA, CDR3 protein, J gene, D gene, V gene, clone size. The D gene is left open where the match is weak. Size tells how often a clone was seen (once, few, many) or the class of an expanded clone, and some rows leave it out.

DNA: TGTGCCAGCAGTTACCCCACACGGGGTACCGGGGAGCTGTTTTTT; CDR3: CASSYPTRGTGELFF; J: TRBJ2-2; D: .; V: TRBV6-2/TRBV6-3; size: .
DNA: TGTGCCACCAGCAGAGATCCGAACTCCTACGAGCAGTACTTC; CDR3: CATSRDPNSYEQYF; J: TRBJ2-7; D: .; V: TRBV15; size: few
DNA: TGCAGCGTTGCGAGACGGTCAGCTGAAGCTTTCTTT; CDR3: CSVARRSAEAFF; J: TRBJ1-1; D: .; V: TRBV29-1; size: few
DNA: TGCGCCAGCAGCCAAGATTTATCCAAAGAGACCCAGTACTTC; CDR3: CASSQDLSKETQYF; J: TRBJ2-5; D: .; V: TRBV4-3; size: few
DNA: TGTGCCAGCAGTTTAAGGACTCCGGCTAACAATGAGCAGTTCTTC; CDR3: CASSLRTPANNEQFF; J: TRBJ2-1; D: .; V: TRBV12-3/TRBV12-4; size: .
DNA: TGTGCCAGCAGCTTATTATTAGCGGGGAGCACAGATACGCAGTATTTT; CDR3: CASSLLLAGSTDTQYF; J: TRBJ2-3; D: TRBD2; V: TRBV11-2; size: few
DNA: TGTGCCAGCAGCTTAGCCCGGGCGGGCTATGGCTACACCTTC; CDR3: CASSLARAGYGYTF; J: TRBJ1-2; D: .; V: TRBV7-2; size: many
DNA: TGTGCCTGGACAGGGGGGTGGGGACAAGAGACCCAGTACTTC; CDR3: CAWTGGWGQETQYF; J: TRBJ2-5; D: .; V: TRBV30; size: .
DNA: TGTGCCAGCAGCTTATGGGGCGCTGAAGCTTTCTTT; CDR3: CASSLWGAEAFF; J: TRBJ1-1; D: .; V: TRBV13; size: few
DNA: TGTGCCAGCATAGGTGGCGGGAGAAGCAACACCGGGGAGCTGTTTTTT; CDR3: CASIGGGRSNTGELFF; J: TRBJ2-2; D: TRBD2; V: TRBV2; size: .
DNA: TGTGCCAGCAGTCCCTGGATGGGAACAGGGGAGACTGAAGCTTTCTTT; CDR3: CASSPWMGTGETEAFF; J: TRBJ1-1; D: TRBD1; V: TRBV28; size: many
DNA: TGTGCCAGCAGTCGGAGGTCCATCTACGAGCAGTACTTC; CDR3: CASSRRSIYEQYF; J: TRBJ2-7; D: .; V: TRBV28; size: few
DNA: TGCAGCGTTGAGGGGACTCGCAGCTCCTACAATGAGCAGTTCTTC; CDR3: CSVEGTRSSYNEQFF; J: TRBJ2-1; D: .; V: TRBV29-1; size: few
DNA: TGTGCCAGCAGCCCCGGCCGGACAGCTAATCAGCCCCAGCATTTT; CDR3: CASSPGRTANQPQHF; J: TRBJ1-5; D: .; V: TRBV7-9; size: few
DNA: TGTGCCAGCAGCGTGAGTCCGACCGGGGTTCAAGAGACCCAGTACTTC; CDR3: CASSVSPTGVQETQYF; J: TRBJ2-5; D: .; V: TRBV11-2; size: .
DNA: TGCAGTGCTAGGATCCCCCGACTAGCGAGAAGGGGAGATACGCAGTATTTT; CDR3: CSARIPRLARRGDTQYF; J: TRBJ2-3; D: TRBD2; V: TRBV20-1; size: many
DNA: TGTGCCAGCAGCTCAGCGGGAGGCAGGGGTAATGAGCAGTTCTTC; CDR3: CASSSAGGRGNEQFF; J: TRBJ2-1; D: .; V: TRBV7-1; size: .
DNA: TGTGCCAGCAGTTTGGGACTATCGCTCAAACTGTTTTTT; CDR3: CASSLGLSLKLFF; J: TRBJ1-4; D: .; V: TRBV12-3/TRBV12-4; size: few
DNA: TGTGCCAGCAGCGTAAAGGGTGGGAACATTCAGTACTTC; CDR3: CASSVKGGNIQYF; J: TRBJ2-4; D: .; V: TRBV12-3/TRBV12-4; size: .
DNA: TGTGCCAGCAGTTTAACCCTCTGGACAGGGAATGAGCAGTTCTTC; CDR3: CASSLTLWTGNEQFF; J: TRBJ2-1; D: TRBD1; V: TRBV12-3/TRBV12-4; size: few
DNA: TGTGCCAGCAGCTCGATCGGACTAGCGGGAGTAGGGCAAGAGACCCAGTACTTC; CDR3: CASSSIGLAGVGQETQYF; J: TRBJ2-5; D: TRBD2; V: TRBV11-1; size: many
DNA: TGTGCCACCAGTGATTCCAGAAAGCAGGGCAATGAGCAGTTCTTC; CDR3: CATSDSRKQGNEQFF; J: TRBJ2-1; D: .; V: TRBV24-1; size: .
DNA: TGTGCCAGCAGCTTAGGTCCGGGGGGGATACAGTACAATGAGCAGTTCTTC; CDR3: CASSLGPGGIQYNEQFF; J: TRBJ2-1; D: TRBD2; V: TRBV7-6; size: .
DNA: TGTGCCAGCAGTTACCTCCCTAGCGGGAATAATGAGCAGTTCTTC; CDR3: CASSYLPSGNNEQFF; J: TRBJ2-1; D: TRBD2; V: TRBV6-2/TRBV6-3; size: many
DNA: TGTGCCAGCAGTTTTCAGGGTCCCGGGGAGCTGTTTTTT; CDR3: CASSFQGPGELFF; J: TRBJ2-2; D: .; V: TRBV12-3/TRBV12-4; size: few
DNA: TGCGCCAGCAGCTTGGGGAGGGTCACCGGGGAGCTGTTTTTT; CDR3: CASSLGRVTGELFF; J: TRBJ2-2; D: .; V: TRBV5-1; size: .
DNA: TGCGCCAGCAGCCAAGATGGGTCAGTTCGCACAGATACGCAGTATTTT; CDR3: CASSQDGSVRTDTQYF; J: TRBJ2-3; D: .; V: TRBV4-1; size: few
DNA: TGTGCCAGCGGGGGACAGGGGGCCAAAAACATTCAGTACTTC; CDR3: CASGGQGAKNIQYF; J: TRBJ2-4; D: TRBD1; V: TRBV2; size: few
DNA: TGTGCCAGCTCCCGAAAGGGGGAGCTGTTTTTT; CDR3: CASSRKGELFF; J: TRBJ2-2; D: .; V: TRBV12-3/TRBV12-4; size: many
DNA: TGTGCCAGCAGCAAAGCGTCGGACAGATACTACGAGCAGTACTTC; CDR3: CASSKASDRYYEQYF; J: TRBJ2-7; D: .; V: TRBV7-2; size: many
DNA: TGTGCCAGCCGGGGGTCCCTCTCCGAGCAGTACTTC; CDR3: CASRGSLSEQYF; J: TRBJ2-7; D: .; V: TRBV28; size: .
DNA: TGTGCCAGCAGTTTTCCGCTAGCGGGAGATGTTGAGACCCAGTACTTC; CDR3: CASSFPLAGDVETQYF; J: TRBJ2-5; D: TRBD2; V: TRBV28; size: few